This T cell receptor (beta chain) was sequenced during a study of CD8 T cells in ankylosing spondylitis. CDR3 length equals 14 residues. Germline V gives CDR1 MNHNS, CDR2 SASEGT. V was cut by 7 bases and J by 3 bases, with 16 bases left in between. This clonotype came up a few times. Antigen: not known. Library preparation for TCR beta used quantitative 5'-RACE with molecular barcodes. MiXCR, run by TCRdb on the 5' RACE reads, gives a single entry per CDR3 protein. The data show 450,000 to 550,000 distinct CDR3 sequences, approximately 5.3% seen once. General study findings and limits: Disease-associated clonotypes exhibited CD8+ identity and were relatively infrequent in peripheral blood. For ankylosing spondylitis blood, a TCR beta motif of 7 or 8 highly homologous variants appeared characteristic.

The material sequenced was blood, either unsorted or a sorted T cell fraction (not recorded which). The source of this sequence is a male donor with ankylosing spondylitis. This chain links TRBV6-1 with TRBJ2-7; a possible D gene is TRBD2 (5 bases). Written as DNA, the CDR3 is TGTGCCAGCATACGGGATCCCGGGGTCTACGAGCAGTACTTC. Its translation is CASIRDPGVYEQYF.